This TCR beta chain was found in a study of blood T cell repertoires in COVID-19. A note on this clone: Distinct nucleotide sequences in the sample also encode this CDR3.

This table comes from immunoSEQ multiplex PCR, and its TCRdb copy is limited to in-frame clones, with some not included. This table holds under 35,000 clones, over 75% found once. The germline gives CDR1 SGHAT, CDR2 FQNNGV. Trimming cost V 1 base and J 7 bases, with 10 bases left between them. The CDR3 covers 14 residues. The sequenced material came from peripheral blood. The TCR sequence derives from a human donor in a cohort sampled during active COVID-19. This sequence joins TRBV11-2 and TRBJ1-4; the D gene is possibly TRBD1 (5 bases). The CDR3 nucleotides read TGTGCCAGCAGCTTAGGCACAGGTGGTGAAAAACTGTTTTTT. Translated, it gives CASSLGTGGEKLFF.